The source of this T cell receptor beta chain is a study of blood T cells in healthy people across ages. Per germline, CDR1 MNHEY and CDR2 SVGEGT. With 2 bases removed from V and 4 bases from J, the gap between germline ends came to 8 bases. This CDR3 is 13 amino acids long. Per sample, extraction of total RNA gave at least 6 micrograms in every case. For the second PCR, which ran for about 7 to 11 cycles, a sample-barcoded 5' primer and a J-beta primer mix were used. Every cDNA molecule bore a tag from a template-switch adaptor containing 12 random nucleotides. One entry per CDR3 protein results from TCRdb running MiXCR on the 5' RACE reads. The sample holds under 1,000,000 distinct CDR3 sequences, 46% seen once.

V and J are TRBV6-2 or TRBV6-3 and TRBJ1-2; possibly TRBD1 for D (6 bases). The clonotype originates from an elderly man in good health. Sequencing was done on a sample of blood. CDR3: CASSYGDTYGYTF. CDR3 nucleotides: TGTGCCAGCAGTTACGGGGACACCTATGGCTACACCTTC.